Sequencing of this T cell receptor (beta chain) was carried out in a study of cytomegalovirus exposure and HLA in healthy donors. Overall study results and limits: Subsequent analysis showed first-cohort TCR clusters tending to co-occur in around 130 validation repertoires. Among TCR sequences, most were rare, though some public TCRs appeared in many donors. Overall, around 150 TCR beta chains were annotated as cytomegalovirus-associated.

About this clone: What it recognizes is unknown.

The data were produced by immunoSEQ multiplex PCR, yet TCRdb's version contains in-frame clones alone and is incomplete. The profile shows tens of thousands of clones, around four fifths of them singletons. This TCR came from a young man in good health and CMV-seronegative. Specimen: PBMCs.

CDR3 loop: CASSLESLGAETSTDTQYF. Here the CDR3 DNA reads TGTGCCAGCAGCTTAGAGAGTCTGGGGGCCGAGACTAGCACAGATACGCAGTATTTT. The V call is TRBV13, the J call TRBJ2-3; the D gene is possibly TRBD1 (6 bases). CDR3 length: 19 amino acids. Germline CDR1 and CDR2: PRHDT and FYEKMQ (reference sequence). Trimming shortened V by 1 base and J by 0 bases, and 20 bases separated the two germline ends.